This T cell receptor beta chain came from a study of blood T cell repertoires in COVID-19. Study-level background: Researchers got acute and convalescent COVID-19 samples from the United States, Italy and Spain. From T cells, B-cell-depleted T cells, or PBMCs came the material, which was cDNA or gDNA.

Original handling: Using reference gene primer amplification, nucleated cell counts were estimated. Method: immunoSEQ multiplex PCR; TCRdb's copy keeps in-frame clones and lacks some. The DNA was the basis for D and trimming; V, J and clone size are from that table. The sample holds a few hundred thousand clones, about four fifths seen once. This CDR3 has 13 residues. V was cut by 1 base and J by 6 bases, with 6 bases left in between. The germline V gene encodes CDR1 SSHAT and CDR2 FNYEAQ (reference sequence). Source material: peripheral blood. The receptor's source is a man younger than 45 who had recovered from COVID-19. The chain couples TRBV7-7 to TRBJ2-2, with unresolved D. The CDR3 sequence: CASSLDLPGELFF. The CDR3 region has the DNA TGTGCCAGCAGCTTAGACTTACCCGGGGAGCTGTTTTTT.